The rows below give T cell receptor beta chains drawn from one sample of a study of shared clonotypes between healthy human individuals. The table came from immunoSEQ multiplex PCR; TCRdb's copy has only in-frame clones and leaves some out. The table includes hundreds of thousands of clones, around 97% detected once. The sample taken for sequencing was naive CD4+ T cells sorted from blood. Receptors originate from a woman aged 25 to 39 in good health. Each CDR3 is given with its conserved first and last residue. Each record gives: V gene, D gene, clone size, J gene, CDR3 DNA, CDR3 protein. D genes are given only for firm matches. Only some rows state a clone size, as once, few, many or a class for expanded clones.

V: TRBV28; D: -; size: once; J: TRBJ2-3; DNA: TGTGCCAGCAGTTTAGTAACAGATACGCAGTATTTT; CDR3: CASSLVTDTQYF
V: TRBV10-3; D: TRBD2; size: -; J: TRBJ2-7; DNA: TGTGCCATCGGGGGACGAGCGGGGAGCTCCTACGAGCAGTACTTC; CDR3: CAIGGRAGSSYEQYF
V: TRBV30; D: -; size: -; J: TRBJ1-3; DNA: TGTGCCTGGAGCACCGGGGTTAAAGGAAACACCATATATTTT; CDR3: CAWSTGVKGNTIYF
V: TRBV5-1; D: TRBD1; size: -; J: TRBJ2-1; DNA: TGCGCCAGCAGCCTCTGGACAGGGGGTTTAGAGCAGTTCTTC; CDR3: CASSLWTGGLEQFF
V: TRBV7-2; D: -; size: -; J: TRBJ1-4; DNA: TGTGCCAGCAGCCCCTATATGGCGGGGACTGAAAAACTGTTTTTT; CDR3: CASSPYMAGTEKLFF
V: TRBV9; D: -; size: -; J: TRBJ2-3; DNA: TGTGCCAGCAGCGAAAATGTGGGTCGTAAAGATACGCAGTATTTT; CDR3: CASSENVGRKDTQYF
V: TRBV18; D: TRBD2; size: -; J: TRBJ2-6; DNA: TGTGCCAGCTCACCAGTGGGACTAGCTGCTGGGGCCAACGTCCTGACTTTC; CDR3: CASSPVGLAAGANVLTF
V: TRBV19; D: TRBD1; size: -; J: TRBJ2-4; DNA: TGTGCCAGTAGGGAAAAGACAGGGAAGGCGAACATTCAGTACTTC; CDR3: CASREKTGKANIQYF
V: TRBV19; D: -; size: -; J: TRBJ2-5; DNA: TGTGCCAGTAGTATAGATCGTGGGCGAGAGACCCAGTACTTC; CDR3: CASSIDRGRETQYF
V: TRBV28; D: -; size: -; J: TRBJ2-7; DNA: TGTGCCAGCAGTGCGACTCAATACGAGCAGTACTTC; CDR3: CASSATQYEQYF
V: TRBV10-3; D: -; size: -; J: TRBJ1-4; DNA: TGTGCCATCAGTGAGAGTTCGATTGAAAAACTGTTTTTT; CDR3: CAISESSIEKLFF
V: TRBV18; D: -; size: once; J: TRBJ1-5; DNA: TGTGCCAGCTCACCAGGAATTGGGGGCACGGGTCAGCCCCAGCATTTT; CDR3: CASSPGIGGTGQPQHF
V: TRBV13; D: -; size: -; J: TRBJ2-2; DNA: TGTGCCAGCAGCTTAGGGGTAACGAACACCGGGGAGCTGTTTTTT; CDR3: CASSLGVTNTGELFF
V: TRBV15; D: -; size: -; J: TRBJ1-1; DNA: TGTGCCACCAGCAGAGCGGACAGTCTTCCGAACACTGAAGCTTTCTTT; CDR3: CATSRADSLPNTEAFF
V: TRBV29-1; D: TRBD1; size: -; J: TRBJ1-1; DNA: TGCAGCGTCGACCGGGACAGCACTGAAGCTTTCTTT; CDR3: CSVDRDSTEAFF
V: TRBV6-4; D: TRBD2; size: -; J: TRBJ2-7; DNA: TGTGCCAGCAGTGACTCGGGACTAAGTCCCTACGAGCAGTACTTC; CDR3: CASSDSGLSPYEQYF
V: TRBV14; D: TRBD1; size: -; J: TRBJ1-4; DNA: TGTGCCAGCAGCCAAGATTTGGGGGCCGGGACAGGGCGTGAAAAACTGTTTTTT; CDR3: CASSQDLGAGTGREKLFF
V: TRBV5-1; D: TRBD2; size: -; J: TRBJ2-1; DNA: TGCGCCACCCGACCTCCGGGACTAGCGGGAAACTACAATGAGCAGTTCTTC; CDR3: CATRPPGLAGNYNEQFF
V: TRBV7-8; D: -; size: -; J: TRBJ2-7; DNA: TGTGCCAGCAGCCCAAGAGGGCGGGAAACCTACGAGCAGTACTTC; CDR3: CASSPRGRETYEQYF
V: TRBV7-2; D: TRBD1; size: -; J: TRBJ2-3; DNA: TGTGCCAGCAGCCCGTTAGGGACAGGGGCCACAGATACGCAGTATTTT; CDR3: CASSPLGTGATDTQYF
V: TRBV18; D: -; size: -; J: TRBJ2-5; DNA: TGTGCCAGCTCACCACCGGGGTTCCAAGAGACCCAGTACTTC; CDR3: CASSPPGFQETQYF
V: TRBV2; D: -; size: -; J: TRBJ1-6; DNA: TGTGCCAGCAGGGGGACCGGTAATTCACCCCTCCACTTT; CDR3: CASRGTGNSPLHF
V: TRBV10-3; D: -; size: -; J: TRBJ1-5; DNA: TGTGCCATCAGTGAGGTTGATGGCAATCAGCCCCAGCATTTT; CDR3: CAISEVDGNQPQHF
V: TRBV11-2; D: TRBD2; size: few; J: TRBJ2-2; DNA: TGTGCCAGCAGCACAGGGACTAGCGGGTTTCTGACCGGGGAGCTGTTTTTT; CDR3: CASSTGTSGFLTGELFF
V: TRBV9; D: -; size: -; J: TRBJ1-1; DNA: TGTGCCAGCAGCGTTGCGCCAGGCCGGGCTGAAGCTTTCTTT; CDR3: CASSVAPGRAEAFF
V: TRBV4-2; D: -; size: -; J: TRBJ1-5; DNA: TGTGCCAGCAGACAACCGACGGTTAGACAGCCCCAGCATTTT; CDR3: CASRQPTVRQPQHF
V: TRBV27; D: -; size: -; J: TRBJ2-5; DNA: TGTGCCAGCAGCCCCGAGAGGGCTCGGACCCAGTACTTC; CDR3: CASSPERARTQYF
V: TRBV2; D: TRBD1; size: -; J: TRBJ1-3; DNA: TGTGCCAGCAGCCAAGACAGGGCCGGGGGAAACACCATATATTTT; CDR3: CASSQDRAGGNTIYF
V: TRBV11-2; D: -; size: -; J: TRBJ1-3; DNA: TGTGCCAGCAGCTTTCAGGGATTTTCTGGAAACACCATATATTTT; CDR3: CASSFQGFSGNTIYF
V: TRBV5-4; D: TRBD2; size: -; J: TRBJ2-2; DNA: TGTGCCAGCAGCTTAGGTAGCGGGGTCACCGGGGAGCTGTTTTTT; CDR3: CASSLGSGVTGELFF
V: TRBV4-2; D: -; size: -; J: TRBJ2-2; DNA: TGTGCCAGCAGCCAAGAGGGGTCGAACACCGGGGAGCTGTTTTTT; CDR3: CASSQEGSNTGELFF
V: TRBV28; D: TRBD1; size: once; J: TRBJ1-4; DNA: TGTGCCAGCAGTTTTGGACAGGGGGCCGAAAAACTGTTTTTT; CDR3: CASSFGQGAEKLFF
V: TRBV9; D: TRBD1; size: -; J: TRBJ2-2; DNA: TGTGCCAGCAGGACAGGGCCCACCGGGGAGCTGTTTTTT; CDR3: CASRTGPTGELFF
V: TRBV19; D: -; size: few; J: TRBJ1-2; DNA: TGTGCCAGTAGAACGGCCCCGGGACGCGGCTACACCTTC; CDR3: CASRTAPGRGYTF
V: TRBV5-1; D: -; size: -; J: TRBJ2-5; DNA: TGCGCCAGCAGCTTGGCGGTGGGGGGCGGCGAGACCCAGTACTTC; CDR3: CASSLAVGGGETQYF
V: TRBV11-2; D: -; size: -; J: TRBJ2-7; DNA: TGTGCCAGCAGCTCCAGAAACTGGCAGCGCCTATCCTACGAGCAGTACTTC; CDR3: CASSSRNWQRLSYEQYF
V: TRBV14; D: TRBD2; size: -; J: TRBJ2-7; DNA: TGTGCCAGCAGCCAAGTTGTCGTGGCGGGAGTGCCAACCTACGAGCAGTACTTC; CDR3: CASSQVVVAGVPTYEQYF
V: TRBV2; D: -; size: -; J: TRBJ2-5; DNA: TGTGCCAGCAGTGAAGCGGGAGAAGAGACCCAGTACTTC; CDR3: CASSEAGEETQYF
V: TRBV14; D: -; size: -; J: TRBJ2-1; DNA: TGTGCCAGCAGCCGAATGAAATCCAGCGGCCTCTCCTACAATGAGCAGTTCTTC; CDR3: CASSRMKSSGLSYNEQFF
V: TRBV2; D: -; size: -; J: TRBJ2-2; DNA: TGTGCCAGCAGTGAAGTCACCGGGGAGCTGTTTTTT; CDR3: CASSEVTGELFF
V: TRBV19; D: TRBD2; size: -; J: TRBJ2-5; DNA: TGTGCCAGTAGTCCCGGGACTAGCGGGAGGGCCGAGACCCAGTACTTC; CDR3: CASSPGTSGRAETQYF
V: TRBV6-5; D: TRBD1; size: -; J: TRBJ1-6; DNA: TGTGCCAGCAGGAAGGAGGGGGCTGCGAATTCACCCCTCCACTTT; CDR3: CASRKEGAANSPLHF
V: TRBV7-9; D: -; size: -; J: TRBJ2-1; DNA: TGTGCCAGCAGCAGAAGCGGGCCTGAGCAGTTCTTC; CDR3: CASSRSGPEQFF
V: TRBV7-3; D: TRBD2; size: -; J: TRBJ2-1; DNA: TGTGCCAGCAGCTTATCGAGCGGGAGGTTCTCCTACAATGAGCAGTTCTTC; CDR3: CASSLSSGRFSYNEQFF
V: TRBV27; D: -; size: once; J: TRBJ1-4; DNA: TGTGCCAGCAGTTTCGGGACCAGCCGGGAAAAACTGTTTTTT; CDR3: CASSFGTSREKLFF
V: TRBV6-6; D: -; size: -; J: TRBJ2-7; DNA: TGTGCCAGCAGTTCCAGGAGCGGCGAGCAGTACTTC; CDR3: CASSSRSGEQYF
V: TRBV5-1; D: TRBD1; size: -; J: TRBJ1-1; DNA: TGCGCCAGCACTGAGCCGGCAGGGGGAGGGACTGAAGCTTTCTTT; CDR3: CASTEPAGGGTEAFF
V: TRBV28; D: -; size: -; J: TRBJ2-7; DNA: TGTGCCAGCAGTTTAGGGGGGCTTCCATACGAGCAGTACTTC; CDR3: CASSLGGLPYEQYF
V: TRBV4-1; D: -; size: -; J: TRBJ2-5; DNA: TGCGCCAGCAGTCGACGGTTTGGGGACCAAGAGACCCAGTACTTC; CDR3: CASSRRFGDQETQYF
V: TRBV2; D: TRBD2; size: -; J: TRBJ2-1; DNA: TGTGCCAGCAGCGTAGCGGGAGGGCCCTACAATGAGCAGTTCTTC; CDR3: CASSVAGGPYNEQFF
V: TRBV10-3; D: TRBD1; size: -; J: TRBJ1-5; DNA: TGTGCCATCAGTTGGGGACAGGGCAATCAGCCCCAGCATTTT; CDR3: CAISWGQGNQPQHF
V: TRBV6-6; D: -; size: -; J: TRBJ1-2; DNA: TGTGCCAGCAGTTACTCGCAGAGCCTGGAGGGTGGCTACACCTTC; CDR3: CASSYSQSLEGGYTF
V: TRBV7-2; D: TRBD1; size: -; J: TRBJ1-1; DNA: TGTGCCAGCAGCTCGGACAGGGGCAGAGAGTTTACAGCTTTCTTT; CDR3: CASSSDRGREFTAFF
V: TRBV6-6; D: TRBD1; size: -; J: TRBJ1-4; DNA: TGTGCCAGCAGTTCCGGACAGGGTAATGAAAAACTGTTTTTT; CDR3: CASSSGQGNEKLFF
V: TRBV19; D: TRBD1; size: -; J: TRBJ1-2; DNA: TGTGCCAGTAGTTTACAGGGGCGCAACTATGGCTACACCTTC; CDR3: CASSLQGRNYGYTF
V: TRBV19; D: -; size: -; J: TRBJ2-7; DNA: TGTGCCAGTAGTATAGGCAGGGACTCCTCCGAGCAGTACTTC; CDR3: CASSIGRDSSEQYF